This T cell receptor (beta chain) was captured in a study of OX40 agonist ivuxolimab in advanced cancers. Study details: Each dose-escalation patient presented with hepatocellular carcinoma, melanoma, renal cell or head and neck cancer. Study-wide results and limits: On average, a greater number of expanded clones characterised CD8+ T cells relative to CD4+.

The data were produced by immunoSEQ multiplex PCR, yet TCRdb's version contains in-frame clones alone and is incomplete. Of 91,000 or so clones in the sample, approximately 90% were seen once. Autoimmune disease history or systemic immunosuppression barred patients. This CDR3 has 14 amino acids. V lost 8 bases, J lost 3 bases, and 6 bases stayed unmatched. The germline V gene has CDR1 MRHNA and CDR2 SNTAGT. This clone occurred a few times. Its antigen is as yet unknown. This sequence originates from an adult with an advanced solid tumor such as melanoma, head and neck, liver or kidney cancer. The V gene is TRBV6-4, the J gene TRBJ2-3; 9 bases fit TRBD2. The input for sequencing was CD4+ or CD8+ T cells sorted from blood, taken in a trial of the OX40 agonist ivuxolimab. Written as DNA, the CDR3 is TGTGCCAGCTCGGTTCTAGCGGGAACAGATACGCAGTATTTT. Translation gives CASSVLAGTDTQYF.